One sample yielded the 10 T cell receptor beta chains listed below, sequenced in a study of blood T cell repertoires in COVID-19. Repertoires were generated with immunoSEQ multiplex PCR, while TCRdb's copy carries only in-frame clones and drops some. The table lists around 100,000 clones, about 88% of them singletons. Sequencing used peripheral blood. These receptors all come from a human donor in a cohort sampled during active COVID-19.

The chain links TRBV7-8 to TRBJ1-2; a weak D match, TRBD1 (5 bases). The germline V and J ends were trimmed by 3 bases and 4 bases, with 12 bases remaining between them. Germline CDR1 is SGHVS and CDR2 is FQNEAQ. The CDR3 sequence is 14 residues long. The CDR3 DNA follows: TGTGCCAGCAGCTTTCCGGACAAAGGCTATGGCTACACCTTC. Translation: CASSFPDKGYGYTF. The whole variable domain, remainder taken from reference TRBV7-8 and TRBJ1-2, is GAGVSQSPRYKVAKRGQDVALRCDPISGHVSLFWYQQALGQGPEFLTYFQNEAQLDKSGLPSDRFFAERPEGSVSTLKIQRTQQEDSAVYLCASSFPDKGYGYTFGSGTRLTVV.

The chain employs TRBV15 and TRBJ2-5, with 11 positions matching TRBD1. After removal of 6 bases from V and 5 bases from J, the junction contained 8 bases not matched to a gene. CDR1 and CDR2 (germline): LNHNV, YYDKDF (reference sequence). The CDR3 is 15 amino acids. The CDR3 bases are TGTGCCACCAGTTACGGGACAGGGGGTGGTGAGACCCAGTACTTC. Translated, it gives CATSYGTGGGETQYF.

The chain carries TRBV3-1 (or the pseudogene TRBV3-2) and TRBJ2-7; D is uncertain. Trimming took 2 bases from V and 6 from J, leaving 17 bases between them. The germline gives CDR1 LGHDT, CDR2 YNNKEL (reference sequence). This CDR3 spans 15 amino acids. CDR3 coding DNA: TGTGCCAGCAGCCAAACCCCGGCCAGGTCTTTCGAGCAGTACTTC. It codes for CASSQTPARSFEQYF.

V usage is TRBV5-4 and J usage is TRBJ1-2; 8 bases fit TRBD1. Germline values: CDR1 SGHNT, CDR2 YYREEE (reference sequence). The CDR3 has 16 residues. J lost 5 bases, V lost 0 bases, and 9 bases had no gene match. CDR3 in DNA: TGTGCCAGCAGCTTGGACGGACAGGGTATCAGTTATGGCTACACCTTC. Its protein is CASSLDGQGISYGYTF.

CDR3 residues: CAISEIQDEQYF. CDR3 in DNA: TGTGCCATCAGTGAGATCCAGGACGAGCAGTACTTC. The chain carries TRBV10-3 and TRBJ2-7, with D uncertain. Germline V gene lookup returns CDR1 ENHRY and CDR2 SYGVKD. This CDR3 spans 12 amino acids. Between the trimmed V and J ends, which lost 2 bases and 5 bases, there was a span of 7 bases.

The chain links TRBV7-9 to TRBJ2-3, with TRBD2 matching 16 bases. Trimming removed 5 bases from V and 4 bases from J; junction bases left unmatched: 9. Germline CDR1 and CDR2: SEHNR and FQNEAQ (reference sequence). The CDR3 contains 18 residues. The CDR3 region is CASSRAGLAGGRADTQYF. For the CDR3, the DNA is TGTGCCAGCAGCCGCGCGGGACTAGCGGGAGGGAGGGCAGATACGCAGTATTTT.

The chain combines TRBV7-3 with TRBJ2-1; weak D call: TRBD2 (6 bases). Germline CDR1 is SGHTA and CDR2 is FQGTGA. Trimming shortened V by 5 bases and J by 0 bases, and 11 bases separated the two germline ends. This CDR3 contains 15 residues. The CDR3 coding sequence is TGTGCCAGCAGCGCGGGATTGAGCTCCTACAATGAGCAGTTCTTC. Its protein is CASSAGLSSYNEQFF.

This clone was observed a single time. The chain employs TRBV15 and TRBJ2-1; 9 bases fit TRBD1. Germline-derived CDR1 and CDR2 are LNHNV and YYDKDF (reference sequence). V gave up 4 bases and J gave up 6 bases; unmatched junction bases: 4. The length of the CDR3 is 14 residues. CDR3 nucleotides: TGTGCCACCAGCAACAGACAGGGGGTCAATGAGCAGTTCTTC. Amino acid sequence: CATSNRQGVNEQFF.

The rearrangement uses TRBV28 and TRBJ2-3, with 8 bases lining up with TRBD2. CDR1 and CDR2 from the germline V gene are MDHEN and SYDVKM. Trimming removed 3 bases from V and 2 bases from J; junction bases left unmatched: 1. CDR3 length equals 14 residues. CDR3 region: CASSFGGATDTQYF. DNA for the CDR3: TGTGCCAGCAGTTTCGGGGGGGCCACAGATACGCAGTATTTT. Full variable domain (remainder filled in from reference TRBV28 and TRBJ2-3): DVKVTQSSRYLVKRTGEKVFLECVQDMDHENMFWYRQDPGLGLRLIYFSYDVKMKEKGDIPEGYSVSREKKERFSLILESASTNQTSMYLCASSFGGATDTQYFGPGTRLTVL.

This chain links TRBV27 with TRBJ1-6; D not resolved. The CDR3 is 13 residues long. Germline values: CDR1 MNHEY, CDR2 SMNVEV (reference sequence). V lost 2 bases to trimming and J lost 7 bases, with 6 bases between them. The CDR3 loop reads CASSLNANSPLHF. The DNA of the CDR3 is TGTGCCAGCAGTTTAAATGCGAATTCACCCCTCCACTTT.